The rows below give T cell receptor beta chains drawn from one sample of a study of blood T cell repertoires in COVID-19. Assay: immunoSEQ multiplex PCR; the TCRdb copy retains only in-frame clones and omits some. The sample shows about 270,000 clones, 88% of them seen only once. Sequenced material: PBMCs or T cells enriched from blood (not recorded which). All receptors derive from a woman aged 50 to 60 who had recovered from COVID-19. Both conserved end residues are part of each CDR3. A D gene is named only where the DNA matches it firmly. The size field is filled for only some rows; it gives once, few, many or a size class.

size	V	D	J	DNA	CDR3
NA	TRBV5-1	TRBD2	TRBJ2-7	TGCGCCAGCAGCACGGGACTAGCGGGAGTATACGAGCAGTACTTC	CASSTGLAGVYEQYF
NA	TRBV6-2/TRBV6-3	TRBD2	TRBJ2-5	TGTGCCAGCAGTGGAATCGGACTAGCGGAAAAAGAGACCCAGTACTTC	CASSGIGLAEKETQYF
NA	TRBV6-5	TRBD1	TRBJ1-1	TGTGCCAGCATTACAGGGGCACCCACTGAAGCTTTCTTT	CASITGAPTEAFF
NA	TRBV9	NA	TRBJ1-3	TGTGCCAGCAGCCCGGAGGGGTACTCTGGAAACACCATATATTTT	CASSPEGYSGNTIYF
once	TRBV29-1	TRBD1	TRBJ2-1	TGCAGCGTCCGGGACAGCAGATCAAGAAACTACAATGAGCAGTTCTTC	CSVRDSRSRNYNEQFF
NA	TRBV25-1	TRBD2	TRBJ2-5	TGTGCCAGCAGTGAAGGGAATCTAGCGGGAAGCCAAGAGACCCAGTACTTC	CASSEGNLAGSQETQYF
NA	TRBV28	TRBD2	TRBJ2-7	TGTGCCAGCAGTATCCCCGGCGGGAGGGACTACGAGCAGTACTTC	CASSIPGGRDYEQYF
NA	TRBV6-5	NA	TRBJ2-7	TGTGCCAGCACAGGGCGTGACTCCTACGAGCAGTACTTC	CASTGRDSYEQYF
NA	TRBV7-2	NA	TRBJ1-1	TGTGCCAGCAGCTTACGCAGAAACACTGAAGCTTTCTTT	CASSLRRNTEAFF
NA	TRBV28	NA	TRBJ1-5	TGTGCCAGCAGTCTCGGTAGGAGGGGGGGGTATCAGCCCCAGCATTTT	CASSLGRRGGYQPQHF
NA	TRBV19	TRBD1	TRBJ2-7	TGTGCCAGTAGTATAGATTACCGGGACAGGGGCTACGAGCAGTACTTC	CASSIDYRDRGYEQYF
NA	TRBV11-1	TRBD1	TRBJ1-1	TGTGCCAGCAGCTTTACAGGGGGAAACACTGAAGCTTTCTTT	CASSFTGGNTEAFF
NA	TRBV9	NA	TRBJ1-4	TGTGCCAGCAGCGCGCGAGGACAGCGTACTGAAAAACTGTTTTTT	CASSARGQRTEKLFF
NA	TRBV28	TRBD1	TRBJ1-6	TGTGCCAGCAGTTCCACTCACGCCAGGGGGAATAATTCACCCCTCCACTTT	CASSSTHARGNNSPLHF
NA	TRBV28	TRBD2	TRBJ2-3	TGTGCCAGCAGCTCCCTGACTAGCGTAAGCACAGATACGCAGTATTTT	CASSSLTSVSTDTQYF
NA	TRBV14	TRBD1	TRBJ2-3	TGTGCCAGCAGCCAAGATCTCGGACAGGGGACAGATACGCAGTATTTT	CASSQDLGQGTDTQYF
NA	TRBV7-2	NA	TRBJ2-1	TGTGCCAGCAGCCCGTACTTCGACAATGAGCAGTTCTTC	CASSPYFDNEQFF
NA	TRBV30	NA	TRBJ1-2	TGTGCCTGGAGTTACAGGCAGAACTATGGCTACACCTTC	CAWSYRQNYGYTF
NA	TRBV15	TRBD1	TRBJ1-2	TGTGCCACCAGCAGAACCGGGACAGGGATTCCCAACTATGGCTACACCTTC	CATSRTGTGIPNYGYTF
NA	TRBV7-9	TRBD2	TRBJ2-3	TGTGCCAGCAGATTAGCGGGAGGCGGCACAGATACGCAGTATTTT	CASRLAGGGTDTQYF
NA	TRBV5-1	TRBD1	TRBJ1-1	TGCGCCAGCAGCCCCGAGACAGGGTTGTACACTGAAGCTTTCTTT	CASSPETGLYTEAFF
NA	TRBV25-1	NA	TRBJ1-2	TGTGCCAGCAGTACAGGGTTTGGCTACACCTTC	CASSTGFGYTF
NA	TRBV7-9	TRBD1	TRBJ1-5	TGTGCCAGCAGCTTAGAGGGACAGGGCCAGCCCCAGCATTTT	CASSLEGQGQPQHF
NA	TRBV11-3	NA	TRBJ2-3	TGTGCCAGCAGCTATCTCAGGGGCCCCTCTTACCCAGATACGCAGTATTTT	CASSYLRGPSYPDTQYF
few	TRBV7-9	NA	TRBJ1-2	TGTGCCAGCAGCTTAGGAGGCCCGGAGGGCTACACCTTC	CASSLGGPEGYTF
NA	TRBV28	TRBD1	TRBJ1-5	TGTGCCAGCAGTCCGAGGACAGGGGGCTTTCAGCCCCAGCATTTT	CASSPRTGGFQPQHF
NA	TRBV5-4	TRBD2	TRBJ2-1	TGTGCCAGCAGCTTAACCCCGGGGACTAGCGGGAGGACCGCCTACAATGAGCAGTTCTTC	CASSLTPGTSGRTAYNEQFF
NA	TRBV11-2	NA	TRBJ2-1	TGTGCCAGCAGCTTCGAGAGGAATGAGCAGTTCTTC	CASSFERNEQFF
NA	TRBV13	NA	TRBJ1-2	TGTGCCAGCAGACCCCGAGGCGCTAACTATGGCTACACCTTC	CASRPRGANYGYTF
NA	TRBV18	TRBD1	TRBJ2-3	TGTGCCAGCTCACCACAAAGGACAGGGGAAAGCACAGATACGCAGTATTTT	CASSPQRTGESTDTQYF
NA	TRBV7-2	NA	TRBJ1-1	TGTGCCAGCAGCTTAGGGCAGGGAAGCACTGAAGCTTTCTTT	CASSLGQGSTEAFF
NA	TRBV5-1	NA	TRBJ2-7	TGCGCCAGCAGCTTGGGACAGGGACTTGGGCAGTACTTC	CASSLGQGLGQYF
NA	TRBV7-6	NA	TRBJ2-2	TGTGCCAGCAGCTTAAATCCAGGGAGGACCGGGGAGCTGTTTTTT	CASSLNPGRTGELFF
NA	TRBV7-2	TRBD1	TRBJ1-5	TGTGCCAGCAGCTTAGTGAGGACAGGGGGCCCTCAGCCCCAGCATTTT	CASSLVRTGGPQPQHF
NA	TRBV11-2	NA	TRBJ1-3	TGTGCCAGCAGCCCGAGTGGAAACACCATATATTTT	CASSPSGNTIYF
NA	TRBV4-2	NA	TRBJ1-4	TGTGCCAGCAGCCTAGGACAGCCCTCAACTAATGAAAAACTGTTTTTT	CASSLGQPSTNEKLFF
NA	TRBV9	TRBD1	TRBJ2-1	TGTGCCAGCAGCGCCATTACAGGGGTCGGATACAATGAGCAGTTCTTC	CASSAITGVGYNEQFF
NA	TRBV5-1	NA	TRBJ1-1	TGCGCCAGCAGCTTGGCCCGGGGGGCCGACACTGAAGCTTTCTTT	CASSLARGADTEAFF
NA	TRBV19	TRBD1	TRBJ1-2	TGTGCCAGTCCGGACAGGGGTAACTATGGCTACACCTTC	CASPDRGNYGYTF